This entry is about one T cell receptor (beta chain). Its specificity is not known. The germline V gene encodes CDR1 MGHDK and CDR2 SYGVNS. This CDR3 has 17 amino acids. The V end lost 5 bases, the J end lost 0 bases, and 14 bases lay between the germline ends. The source of the sample is a study of T cell repertoires in cytomegalovirus infection. Study background: Public TCR beta signatures provided an indication of both CMV infection and a matching HLA type.

Using its own MiXCR run on the reads, TCRdb lists one record per CDR3 protein. This sample yields around 300,000 distinct CDR3 sequences, of which roughly a quarter are seen a single time; approximately 14% belongs to the top ten. General study findings and limits: There were HLA-C-restricted CMV-specific TCR beta clonotypes dominating the ex vivo response.

The rearrangement joins TRBV25-1 to TRBJ2-6, with a weak D call TRBD1 (6 bases). The sequence came from a human donor in good health (CMV status not recorded). Some clones in this sample may be carry-over from other donors' samples. The sequenced sample was PBMCs. The CDR3 loop is CASSIRQDLSGANVLTF. The CDR3 nucleotides are TGTGCCAGCAGTATACGACAGGACCTCTCTGGGGCCAACGTCCTGACTTTC.